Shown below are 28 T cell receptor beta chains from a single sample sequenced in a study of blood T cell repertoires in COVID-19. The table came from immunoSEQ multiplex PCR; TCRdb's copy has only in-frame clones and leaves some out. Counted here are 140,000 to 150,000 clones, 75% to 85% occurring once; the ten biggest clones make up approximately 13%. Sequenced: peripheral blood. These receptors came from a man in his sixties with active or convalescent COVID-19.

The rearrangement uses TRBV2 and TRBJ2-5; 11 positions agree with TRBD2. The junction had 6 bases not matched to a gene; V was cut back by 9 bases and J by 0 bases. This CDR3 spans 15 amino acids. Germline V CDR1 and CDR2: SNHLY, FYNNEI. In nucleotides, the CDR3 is TGTGCCAGTCCGGGACTAGCGGACGACCAAGAGACCCAGTACTTC. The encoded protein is CASPGLADDQETQYF. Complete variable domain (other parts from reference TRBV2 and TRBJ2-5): EPEVTQTPSHQVTQMGQEVILRCVPISNHLYFYWYRQILGQKVEFLVSFYNNEISEKSEIFDDQFSVERPDGSNFTLKIRSTKLEDSAMYFCASPGLADDQETQYFGPGTRLLVL.

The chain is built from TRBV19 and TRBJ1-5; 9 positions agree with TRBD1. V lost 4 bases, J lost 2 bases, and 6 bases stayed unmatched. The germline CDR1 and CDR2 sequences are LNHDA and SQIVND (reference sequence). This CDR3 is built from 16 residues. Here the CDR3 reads CASSTRDREGNQPQHF. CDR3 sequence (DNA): TGTGCCAGTAGTACCCGGGACAGGGAGGGCAATCAGCCCCAGCATTTT.

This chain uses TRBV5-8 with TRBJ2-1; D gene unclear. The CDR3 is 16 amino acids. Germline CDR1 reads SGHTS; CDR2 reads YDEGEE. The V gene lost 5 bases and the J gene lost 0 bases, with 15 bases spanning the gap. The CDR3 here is CASSPPVASSYNEQFF. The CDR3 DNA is TGTGCCAGCAGTCCTCCCGTGGCCAGCTCCTACAATGAGCAGTTCTTC.

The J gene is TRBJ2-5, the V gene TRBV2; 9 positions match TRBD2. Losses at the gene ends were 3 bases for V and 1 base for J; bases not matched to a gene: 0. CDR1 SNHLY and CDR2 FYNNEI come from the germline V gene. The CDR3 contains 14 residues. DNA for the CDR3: TGTGCCAGCAGTGATAGCGGGGGCCAAGAGACCCAGTACTTC. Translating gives CASSDSGGQETQYF.

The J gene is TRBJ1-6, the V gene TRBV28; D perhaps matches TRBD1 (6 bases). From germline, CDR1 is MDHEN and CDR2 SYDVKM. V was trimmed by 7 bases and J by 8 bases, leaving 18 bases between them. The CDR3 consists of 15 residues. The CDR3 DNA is TGTGCCAGCAATCCCACGGACAGAGGAGATTCACCCCTCCACTTT. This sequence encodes CASNPTDRGDSPLHF.

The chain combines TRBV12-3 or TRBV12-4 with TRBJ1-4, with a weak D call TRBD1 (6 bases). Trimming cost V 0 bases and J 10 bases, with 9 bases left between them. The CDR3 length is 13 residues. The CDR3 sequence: CASSLAQGGKLFF. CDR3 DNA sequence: TGTGCCAGCAGTTTAGCGCAAGGGGGAAAACTGTTTTTT.

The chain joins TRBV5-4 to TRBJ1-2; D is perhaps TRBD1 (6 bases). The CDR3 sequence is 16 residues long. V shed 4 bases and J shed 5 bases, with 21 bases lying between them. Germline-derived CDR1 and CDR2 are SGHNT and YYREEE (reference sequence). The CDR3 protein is CASSPGFGMGAYGYTF. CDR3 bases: TGTGCCAGCAGCCCGGGTTTCGGGATGGGGGCTTATGGCTACACCTTC.

The CDR3 bases are TGTGCCAGCAGTTACTTTTCCCCTAGCGGGAAAAGCGGCGAGCAGTACTTC. Translation: CASSYFSPSGKSGEQYF. The rearrangement joins TRBV6-2 or TRBV6-3 to TRBJ2-7; 9 bases agree with TRBD2. The J segment lost 6 bases and the V segment lost 1 base, leaving 13 bases of the junction unmatched. Germline loops: CDR1 MNHEY, CDR2 SVGEGT. The CDR3 totals 17 residues.

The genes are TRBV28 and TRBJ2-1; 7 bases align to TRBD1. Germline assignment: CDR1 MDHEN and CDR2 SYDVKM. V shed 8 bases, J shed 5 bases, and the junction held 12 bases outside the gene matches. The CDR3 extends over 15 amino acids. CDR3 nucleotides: TGTGCCAGCGCACCACACCACAGGGGCGACAATGAGCAGTTCTTC. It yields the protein CASAPHHRGDNEQFF. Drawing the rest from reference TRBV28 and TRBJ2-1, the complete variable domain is DVKVTQSSRYLVKRTGEKVFLECVQDMDHENMFWYRQDPGLGLRLIYFSYDVKMKEKGDIPEGYSVSREKKERFSLILESASTNQTSMYLCASAPHHRGDNEQFFGPGTRLTVL.

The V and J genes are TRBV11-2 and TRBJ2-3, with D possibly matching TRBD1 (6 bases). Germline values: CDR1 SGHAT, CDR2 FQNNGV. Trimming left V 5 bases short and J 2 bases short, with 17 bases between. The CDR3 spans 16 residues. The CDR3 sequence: CASSAPQGTLTDTQYF. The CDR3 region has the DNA TGTGCCAGCAGCGCCCCGCAGGGGACCCTCACAGATACGCAGTATTTT.

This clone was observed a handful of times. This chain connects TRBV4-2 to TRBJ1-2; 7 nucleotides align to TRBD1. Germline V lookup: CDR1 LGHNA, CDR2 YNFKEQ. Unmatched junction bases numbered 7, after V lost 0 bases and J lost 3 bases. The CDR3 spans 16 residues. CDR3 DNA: TGTGCCAGCAGCCAAGAAGGGGGCAGGGCTCACTATGGCTACACCTTC. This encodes CASSQEGGRAHYGYTF.

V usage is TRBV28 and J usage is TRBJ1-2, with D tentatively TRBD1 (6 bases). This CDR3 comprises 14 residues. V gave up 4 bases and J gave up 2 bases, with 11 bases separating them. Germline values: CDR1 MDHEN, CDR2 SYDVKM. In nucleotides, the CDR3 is TGTGCCAGCAGTTCGACAGGAGTGAACTATGGCTACACCTTC. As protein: CASSSTGVNYGYTF.

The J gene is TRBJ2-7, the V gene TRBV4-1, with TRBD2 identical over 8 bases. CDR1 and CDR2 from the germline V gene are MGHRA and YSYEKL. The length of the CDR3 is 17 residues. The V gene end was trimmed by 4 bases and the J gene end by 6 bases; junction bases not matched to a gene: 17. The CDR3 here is CASSRPLRGDGLVEQYF. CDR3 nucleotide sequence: TGCGCCAGCAGCCGACCTCTGCGGGGGGACGGGCTCGTCGAGCAGTACTTC.

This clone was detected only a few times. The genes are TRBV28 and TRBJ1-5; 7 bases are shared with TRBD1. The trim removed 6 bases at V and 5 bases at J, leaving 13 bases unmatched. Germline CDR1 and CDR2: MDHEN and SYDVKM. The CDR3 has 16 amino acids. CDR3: CASSTQTGILHQPQHF. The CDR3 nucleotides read TGTGCCAGCAGCACCCAGACAGGGATCCTTCATCAGCCCCAGCATTTT.

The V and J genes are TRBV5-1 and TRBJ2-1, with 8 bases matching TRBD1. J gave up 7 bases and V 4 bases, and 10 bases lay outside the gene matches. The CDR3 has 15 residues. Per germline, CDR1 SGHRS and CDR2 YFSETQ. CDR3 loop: CASSVEWTGTNEQFF. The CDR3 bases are TGCGCCAGCAGCGTGGAATGGACAGGGACGAATGAGCAGTTCTTC.

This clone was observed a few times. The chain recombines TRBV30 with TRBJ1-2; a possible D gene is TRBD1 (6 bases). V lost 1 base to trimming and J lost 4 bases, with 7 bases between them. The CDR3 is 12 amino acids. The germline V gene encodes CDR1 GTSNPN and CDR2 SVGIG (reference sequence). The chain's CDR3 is CAWSEQGYGYTF. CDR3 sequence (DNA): TGTGCCTGGAGTGAACAGGGCTATGGCTACACCTTC.

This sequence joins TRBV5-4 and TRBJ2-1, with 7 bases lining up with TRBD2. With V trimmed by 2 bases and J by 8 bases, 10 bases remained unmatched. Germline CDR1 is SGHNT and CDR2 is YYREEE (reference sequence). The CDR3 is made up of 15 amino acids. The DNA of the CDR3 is TGTGCCAGCAGCTTACTAGCGAGTCTCACCGATGAGCAGTTCTTC. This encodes CASSLLASLTDEQFF.

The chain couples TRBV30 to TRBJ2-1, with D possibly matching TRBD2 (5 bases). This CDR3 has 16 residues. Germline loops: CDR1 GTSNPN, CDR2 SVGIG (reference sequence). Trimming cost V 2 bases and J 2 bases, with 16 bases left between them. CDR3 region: CAWSTPLAGAYNEQFF. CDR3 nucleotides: TGTGCCTGGAGTACCCCCCTAGCCGGAGCCTACAATGAGCAGTTCTTC.

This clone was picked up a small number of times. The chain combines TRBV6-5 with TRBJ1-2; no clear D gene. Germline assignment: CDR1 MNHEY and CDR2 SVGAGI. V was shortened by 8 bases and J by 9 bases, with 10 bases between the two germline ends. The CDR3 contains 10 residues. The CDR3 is CASDSLSYTF. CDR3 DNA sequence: TGTGCCAGCGACTCTTTGAGCTACACCTTC.

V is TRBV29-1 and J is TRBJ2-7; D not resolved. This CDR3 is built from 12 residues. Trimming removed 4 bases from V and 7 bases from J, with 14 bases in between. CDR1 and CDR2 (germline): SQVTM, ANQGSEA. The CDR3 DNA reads TGCAGCGTTGGGGCTCCCAATAAGGAGCAGTACTTC. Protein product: CSVGAPNKEQYF.

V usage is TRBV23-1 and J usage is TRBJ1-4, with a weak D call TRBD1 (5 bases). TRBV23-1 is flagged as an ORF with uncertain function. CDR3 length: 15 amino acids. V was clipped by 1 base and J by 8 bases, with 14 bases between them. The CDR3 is CASSQFGGTEEKLFF. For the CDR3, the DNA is TGCGCCAGCAGTCAATTTGGGGGGACCGAAGAAAAACTGTTTTTT.

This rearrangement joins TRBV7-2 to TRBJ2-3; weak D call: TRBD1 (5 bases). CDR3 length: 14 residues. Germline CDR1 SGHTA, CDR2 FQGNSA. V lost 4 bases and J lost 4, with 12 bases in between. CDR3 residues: CASSSARQSDTQYF. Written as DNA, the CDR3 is TGTGCCAGCAGCTCAGCCAGACAGTCAGATACGCAGTATTTT. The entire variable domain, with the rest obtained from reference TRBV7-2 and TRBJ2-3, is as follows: GAGVSQSPSNKVTEKGKDVELRCDPISGHTALYWYRQSLGQGLEFLIYFQGNSAPDKSGLPSDRFSAERTGGSVSTLTIQRTQQEDSAVYLCASSSARQSDTQYFGPGTRLTVL.

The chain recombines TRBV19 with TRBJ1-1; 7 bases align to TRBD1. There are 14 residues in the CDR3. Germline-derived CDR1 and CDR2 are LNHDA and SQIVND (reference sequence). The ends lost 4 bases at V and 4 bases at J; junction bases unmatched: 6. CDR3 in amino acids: CASSTTRGATEAFF. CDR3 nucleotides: TGTGCCAGTAGTACTACCAGGGGGGCCACTGAAGCTTTCTTT.

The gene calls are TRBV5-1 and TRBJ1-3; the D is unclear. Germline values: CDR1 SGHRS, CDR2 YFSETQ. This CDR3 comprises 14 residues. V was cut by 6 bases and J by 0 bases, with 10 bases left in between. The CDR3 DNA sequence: TGCGCCAGCAATGAGTTTCCCTCTGGAAACACCATATATTTT. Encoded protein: CASNEFPSGNTIYF.

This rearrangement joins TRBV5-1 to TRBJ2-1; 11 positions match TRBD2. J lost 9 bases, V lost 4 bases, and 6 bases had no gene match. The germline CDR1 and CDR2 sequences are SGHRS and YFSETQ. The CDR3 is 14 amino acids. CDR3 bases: TGCGCCAGCAGCCCCGGGACTAGCGGAACTGAGCAGTTCTTC. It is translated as CASSPGTSGTEQFF.

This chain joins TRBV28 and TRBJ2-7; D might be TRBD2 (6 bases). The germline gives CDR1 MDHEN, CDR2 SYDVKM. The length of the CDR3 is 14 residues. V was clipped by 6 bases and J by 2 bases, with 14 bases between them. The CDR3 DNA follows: TGTGCCAGCAGGGGGGGACTCCGAACCTACGAGCAGTACTTC. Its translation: CASRGGLRTYEQYF.

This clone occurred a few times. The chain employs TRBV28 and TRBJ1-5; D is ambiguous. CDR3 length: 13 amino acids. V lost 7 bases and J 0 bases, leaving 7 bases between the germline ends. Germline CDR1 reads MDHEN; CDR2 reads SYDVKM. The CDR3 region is CASTTYSNQPQHF. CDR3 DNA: TGTGCCAGCACCACTTATAGCAATCAGCCCCAGCATTTT.

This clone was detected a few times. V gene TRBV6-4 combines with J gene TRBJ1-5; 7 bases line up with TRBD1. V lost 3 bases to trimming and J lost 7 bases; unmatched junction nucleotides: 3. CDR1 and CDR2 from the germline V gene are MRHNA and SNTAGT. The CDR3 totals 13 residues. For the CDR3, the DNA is TGTGCCAGCAGTGAAGGGGGCAGGCAGCCCCAGCATTTT. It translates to CASSEGGRQPQHF.